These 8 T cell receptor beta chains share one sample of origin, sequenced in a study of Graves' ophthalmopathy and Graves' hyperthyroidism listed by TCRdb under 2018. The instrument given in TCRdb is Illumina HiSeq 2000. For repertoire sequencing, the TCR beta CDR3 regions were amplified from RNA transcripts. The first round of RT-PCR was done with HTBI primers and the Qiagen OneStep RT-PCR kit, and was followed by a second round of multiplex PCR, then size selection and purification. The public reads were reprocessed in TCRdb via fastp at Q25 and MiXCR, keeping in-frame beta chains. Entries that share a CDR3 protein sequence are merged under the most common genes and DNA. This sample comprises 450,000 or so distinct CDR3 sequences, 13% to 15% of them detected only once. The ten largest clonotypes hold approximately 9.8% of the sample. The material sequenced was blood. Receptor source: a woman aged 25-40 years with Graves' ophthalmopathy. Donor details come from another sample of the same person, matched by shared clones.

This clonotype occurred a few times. The CDR3 region is CAWFIAGMNTEAFF. The CDR3 DNA follows: TGTGCCTGGTTCATTGCAGGGATGAACACTGAAGCTTTCTTT. V gene TRBV30 combines with J gene TRBJ1-1; D perhaps matches TRBD1 (5 bases). There are 14 residues in the CDR3. The germline gives CDR1 GTSNPN, CDR2 SVGIG (reference sequence). The V gene lost 5 bases and the J gene lost 0 bases, with 13 bases spanning the gap. The entire variable domain, with the rest obtained from reference TRBV30 and TRBJ1-1, is as follows: SQTIHQWPATLVQPVGSPLSLECTVEGTSNPNLYWYRQAAGRGLQLLFYSVGIGQISSEVPQNLSASRPQDRQFILSSKKLLLSDSGFYLCAWFIAGMNTEAFFGQGTRLTVV.

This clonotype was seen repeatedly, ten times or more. The CDR3 DNA is TGTGCCAGCAGTCCCGGTAGGGGATACTATGGCTACACCTTC. It specifies CASSPGRGYYGYTF. The V and J genes are TRBV12-3 or TRBV12-4 and TRBJ1-2, with a possible D match to TRBD1 (5 bases). The CDR3 has 14 amino acids. V lost 5 bases and J lost 3, with 13 bases in between.

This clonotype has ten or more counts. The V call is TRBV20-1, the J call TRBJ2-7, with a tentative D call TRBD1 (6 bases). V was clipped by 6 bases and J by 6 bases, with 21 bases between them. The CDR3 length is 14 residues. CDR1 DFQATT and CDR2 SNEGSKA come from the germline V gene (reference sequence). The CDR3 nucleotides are TGCAGTGCGAAGGTGGGCTCCCAGGGGAGCGAGCAGTACTTC. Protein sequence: CSAKVGSQGSEQYF.

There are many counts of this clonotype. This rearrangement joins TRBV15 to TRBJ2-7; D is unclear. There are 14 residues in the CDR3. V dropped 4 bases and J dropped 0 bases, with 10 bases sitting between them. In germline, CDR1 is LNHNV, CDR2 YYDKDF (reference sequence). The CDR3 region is CATSTTPVSYEQYF. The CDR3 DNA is TGTGCCACCAGCACCACTCCGGTCTCCTACGAGCAGTACTTC.

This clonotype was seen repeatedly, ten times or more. The CDR3 region has the DNA TGCAGTGTTGGGGACAGTCTGAACACTGAAGCTTTCTTT. Translating it yields CSVGDSLNTEAFF. V is TRBV20-1 and J is TRBJ1-1; 7 nucleotides match TRBD1. CDR1 DFQATT and CDR2 SNEGSKA come from the germline V gene (reference sequence). Losses at the gene ends were 7 bases for V and 0 bases for J; bases not matched to a gene: 5. This CDR3 is built from 13 residues.

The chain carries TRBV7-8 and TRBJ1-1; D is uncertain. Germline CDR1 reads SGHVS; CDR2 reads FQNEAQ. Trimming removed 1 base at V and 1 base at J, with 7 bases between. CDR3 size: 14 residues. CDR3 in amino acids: CASSLVSGNTEAFF. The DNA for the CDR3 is TGTGCCAGCAGCTTAGTTAGCGGGAACACTGAAGCTTTCTTT. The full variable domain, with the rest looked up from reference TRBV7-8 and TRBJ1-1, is GAGVSQSPRYKVAKRGQDVALRCDPISGHVSLFWYQQALGQGPEFLTYFQNEAQLDKSGLPSDRFFAERPEGSVSTLKIQRTQQEDSAVYLCASSLVSGNTEAFFGQGTRLTVV.

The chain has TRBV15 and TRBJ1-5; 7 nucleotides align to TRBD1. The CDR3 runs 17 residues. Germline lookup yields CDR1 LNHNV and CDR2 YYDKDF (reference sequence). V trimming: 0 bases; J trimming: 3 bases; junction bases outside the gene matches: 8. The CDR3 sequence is CATSRDLRTGFNQPQHF. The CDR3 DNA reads TGTGCCACCAGCAGAGATCTACGGACAGGCTTCAATCAGCCCCAGCATTTT.

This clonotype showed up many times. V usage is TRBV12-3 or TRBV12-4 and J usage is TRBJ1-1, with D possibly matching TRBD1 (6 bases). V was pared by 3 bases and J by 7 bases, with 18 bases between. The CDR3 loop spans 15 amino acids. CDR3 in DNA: TGTGCCAGCAGTTTCGACGAACAGGGTGATGGTGAAGCTTTCTTT. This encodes CASSFDEQGDGEAFF.